The entry that follows covers one T cell receptor beta chain sequence. There is no known antigen for this receptor. It has no much larger one-base neighbor in the sample; base qualities were not kept. Libraries were made using the immunoSEQ multiplex PCR assay. TCRdb carries this immuneACCESS record with in-frame sequences only. Its versions omit some clonotypes, under half of them owing to an unresolved V gene in the studies checked, with the rest unexplained. This sample lists about 77,000 clones; about 93% were detected once. Around 2.6% of the sample goes to the ten largest clones. V drops 2 bases and J drops 3 bases, leaving 11 bases in between. The CDR3 goes from the cysteine to the phenylalanine over 14 residues. The read is trimmed to its CDR3 DNA, 42 bases read in frame from base 1. According to the germline V gene, CDR1 reads MGHRA and CDR2 reads YSYEKL. The record originates from a study of T cell changes during pregnancy in multiple sclerosis (dated by TCRdb to between 2018 and 2020). With regard to the full study: The study examined how the T cell repertoire changed over the course of pregnancy in women with multiple sclerosis.

The TCR sequence derives from a female donor in good health, enrolled as a control in a pregnancy study. Sequenced material: peripheral blood, taken after pregnancy. Recombination linked TRBV4-1 to TRBJ2-7, and possibly TRBD1, on 6 matching bases. The nucleotide sequence is given as TGCGCCAGCAGCCAACCTGGACAGAGCTACGAGCAGTACTTC. The resulting protein is CASSQPGQSYEQYF.